These 7 T cell receptor beta chains were all obtained from the same sample, sequenced in a study of cytomegalovirus exposure and HLA in healthy donors. PCR used 60 Vbeta primers and 13 Jbeta primers. The protocol was immunoSEQ multiplex PCR, while the TCRdb copy is restricted to in-frame clones and leaves out a portion. The sample holds 120,000 to 150,000 clones, roughly 77% seen once. Sequencing was carried out using PBMCs. These receptors all stem from a middle-aged man in good health and CMV-seronegative.

This clone has more than one count but fewer than ten. The rearrangement links TRBV6-6 to TRBJ1-2, with D possibly being TRBD1 (5 bases). CDR1 and CDR2 (germline): MNHNY, SVGAGI (reference sequence). V lost 2 bases to trimming and J lost 8 bases, with 15 bases between them. The CDR3 is made up of 14 amino acids. This chain's CDR3 is CASSYEAGGGGYTF. CDR3 in DNA: TGTGCCAGCAGTTACGAGGCCGGGGGTGGGGGCTACACCTTC.

The V gene is TRBV27, the J gene TRBJ2-5, with D possibly TRBD1 on 7 matching bases. The end of the DNA fits TRBJ2-7 better, so the J call may be wrong. This CDR3 comprises 14 residues. The V gene's germline CDR1 is MNHEY and CDR2 SMNVEV (reference sequence). The CDR3 nucleotides are TGTGCCAGCGGAGGGGACAGCCTGTCCTACGAGCAGTACTTC. Translation: CASGGDSLSYEQYF.

The chain carries TRBV15 and TRBJ2-3, with TRBD2 matching 9 bases. Germline assignment: CDR1 LNHNV and CDR2 YYDKDF (reference sequence). CDR3 length equals 16 residues. The V segment lost 2 bases and the J segment 4 bases; nucleotides outside the gene matches: 7. The CDR3 reads CATSRPSGVYADTQYF. The CDR3 DNA is TGTGCCACCAGCAGACCTAGCGGGGTATACGCAGATACGCAGTATTTT.

The V and J genes are TRBV5-1 and TRBJ1-5, with 8 bases identical to TRBD1. The CDR3 spans 15 residues. Germline-derived CDR1 and CDR2 are SGHRS and YFSETQ. With V trimmed by 3 bases and J by 3 bases, 5 bases remained unmatched. CDR3 amino acids: CASSSGQGANQPQHF. CDR3 nucleotide sequence: TGCGCCAGCAGCTCCGGACAGGGCGCCAATCAGCCCCAGCATTTT.

The chain carries TRBV18 and TRBJ1-5; TRBD1 agrees at 8 bases. CDR3 length: 18 amino acids. V shed 2 bases and J 0 bases; nucleotides not matched to a gene: 9. The V gene's germline CDR1 is KGHSH and CDR2 LQKENI. CDR3 sequence (DNA): TGTGCCAGCTCACCAATCCCCATGACAGGGGTTAGCAATCAGCCCCAGCATTTT. Its translation: CASSPIPMTGVSNQPQHF. Complete variable domain (other parts from reference TRBV18 and TRBJ1-5): NAGVMQNPRHLVRRRGQEARLRCSPMKGHSHVYWYRQLPEEGLKFMVYLQKENIIDESGMPKERFSAEFPKEGPSILRIQQVVRGDSAAYFCASSPIPMTGVSNQPQHFGDGTRLSIL.

The chain employs TRBV6-6 and TRBJ1-5; D call uncertain. Germline values: CDR1 MNHNY, CDR2 SVGAGI (reference sequence). Trimming removed 7 bases from V and 0 bases from J, with 13 bases in between. There are 15 residues in the CDR3. The DNA for the CDR3 is TGTGCCAGCACCGAGAGAGGGTATAGCAATCAGCCCCAGCATTTT. Its protein product is CASTERGYSNQPQHF.

This chain links TRBV6-1 with TRBJ1-4, with a possible D match to TRBD1 (5 bases). The germline V gene encodes CDR1 MNHNS and CDR2 SASEGT. With 0 bases removed from V and 0 bases from J, the gap between germline ends came to 8 bases. The CDR3 spans 16 residues. The CDR3 DNA reads as TGTGCCAGCAGTGAAGCGGGGGGAGCAACTAATGAAAAACTGTTTTTT. Protein product: CASSEAGGATNEKLFF.